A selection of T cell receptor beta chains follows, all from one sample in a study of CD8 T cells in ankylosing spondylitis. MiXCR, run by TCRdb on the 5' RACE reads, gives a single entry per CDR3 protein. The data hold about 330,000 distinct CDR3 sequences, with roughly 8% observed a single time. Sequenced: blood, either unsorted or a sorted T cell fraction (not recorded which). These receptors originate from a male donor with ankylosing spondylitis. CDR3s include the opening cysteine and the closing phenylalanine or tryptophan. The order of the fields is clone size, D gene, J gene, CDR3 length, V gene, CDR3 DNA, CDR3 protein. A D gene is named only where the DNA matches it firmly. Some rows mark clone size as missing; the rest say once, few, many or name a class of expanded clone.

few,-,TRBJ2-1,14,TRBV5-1,TGCGCCAGCAGCTTGGCGGGACCTGACAATGAGCAGTTCTTC,CASSLAGPDNEQFF
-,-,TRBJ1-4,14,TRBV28,TGTGCCAGCAGGAGACAGGATAGTTACGAAAAACTGTTTTTT,CASRRQDSYEKLFF
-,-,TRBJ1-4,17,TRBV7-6,TGTGCCAGCAGCGCTAGCCCTCCGGGACGTTATTCCGGAAAACTGTTTTTT,CASSASPPGRYSGKLFF
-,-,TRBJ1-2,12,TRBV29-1,TGCAGCGTCGGGAGCTCGGGACACGGCTACACCTTC,CSVGSSGHGYTF
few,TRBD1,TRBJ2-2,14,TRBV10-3,TGTGCCACAACGGACAGGGGGGACCCCGGGGAGCTGTTTTTT,CATTDRGDPGELFF
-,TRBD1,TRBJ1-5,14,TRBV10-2,TGCGCCAGCAGTGAAGGCAGGGGGGATCAGCCCCAGCATTTT,CASSEGRGDQPQHF
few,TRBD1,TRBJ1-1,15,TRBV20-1,TGCAGTGCTAGAGATCCACGGACAGGGTTTACTGAAGCTTTCTTT,CSARDPRTGFTEAFF
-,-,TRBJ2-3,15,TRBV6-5,TGTGCCAGCAGTTACACCCGTTTTAGGTCGGATACGCCGTATTTT,CASSYTRFRSDTPYF
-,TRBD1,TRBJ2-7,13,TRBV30,TGTGCCGTAACCGGGACAGGGCCCTACGAGCAGTACTTC,CAVTGTGPYEQYF
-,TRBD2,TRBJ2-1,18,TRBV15,TGTGCCACCAGGCCTCGGACTAGCGGTTCGAGCTCCTACAATGAGCAGTTCTTC,CATRPRTSGSSSYNEQFF
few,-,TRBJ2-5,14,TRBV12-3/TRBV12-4,TGTGCCAGCAGTCCATACAGGGCGGGGGAGACCCAGTACTTC,CASSPYRAGETQYF
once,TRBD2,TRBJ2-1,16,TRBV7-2,TGTGCCAGCAGCCGTCGGACTAGCGGGAGGGCCAATGAGCAGTTCTTC,CASSRRTSGRANEQFF
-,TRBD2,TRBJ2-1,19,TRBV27,TGTGCCAGCAGTTTATCGAGGCTAGCGGGAGGGCCATATCAAAATGAGCAGTTCTTC,CASSLSRLAGGPYQNEQFF
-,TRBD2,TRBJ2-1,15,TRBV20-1,TGCAGTGCTAGAGGGACTAGCGGGATAATCAATGAGCAGTTCTTC,CSARGTSGIINEQFF
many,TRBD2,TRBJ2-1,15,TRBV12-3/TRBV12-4,TGTGCCAGCAGGGGGACTAGCGGGAGATACAATGAGCAGTTCTTC,CASRGTSGRYNEQFF
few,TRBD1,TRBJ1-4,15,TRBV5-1,TGCGCCAGCAGCCCGGAAAACAGGGGGTACGAAAAACTGTTTTTT,CASSPENRGYEKLFF
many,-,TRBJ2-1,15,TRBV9,TGTGCCAGCAGCGTAGGCGGGAACTACTACAATGAGCAGTTCTTC,CASSVGGNYYNEQFF
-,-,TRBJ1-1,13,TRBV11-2,TGTGCCAGCAGCTTACAAAGGGGAGTTGGAGCTTTCTTT,CASSLQRGVGAFF
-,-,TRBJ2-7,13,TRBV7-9,TGTGCCAGCAGAGGGACGCTTACCTACGAGCAGTACTTC,CASRGTLTYEQYF
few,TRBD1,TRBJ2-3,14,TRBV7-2,TGTGCCAGTCGGACAGGCGCATCGGCGGATACGCAGTATTTT,CASRTGASADTQYF
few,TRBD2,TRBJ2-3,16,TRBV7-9,TGTGCCAGCAGCTCTAGCGGAAGTACTAGCACAGATACGCAGTATTTT,CASSSSGSTSTDTQYF
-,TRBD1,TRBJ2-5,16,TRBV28,TGTGCCAGCAGTTTATTCAGGACAGGGGGGCAAGAGACCCAGTACTTC,CASSLFRTGGQETQYF
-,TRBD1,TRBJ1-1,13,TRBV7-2,TGTGCCAGCAGCAAGGACAGGGGGCCTGAAGCTTTCTTT,CASSKDRGPEAFF
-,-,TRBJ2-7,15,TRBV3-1,TGTGCCAGCAGCCATACTTCGCGCTCCTCCTACGAGCAGTACTTC,CASSHTSRSSYEQYF
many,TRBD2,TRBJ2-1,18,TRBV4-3,TGCGCCAGCAGCCAAGATCTACTAGCGGGCGTTTCCTACAATGAGCAGTTCTTC,CASSQDLLAGVSYNEQFF
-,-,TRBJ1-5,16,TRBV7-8,TGTGCCAGCAGCACCACAGGGCCCGACGTCAATCAGCCCCAGCATTTT,CASSTTGPDVNQPQHF
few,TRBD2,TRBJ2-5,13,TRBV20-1,TGCAGTGCTAGAGTTACTAGCGGGAAGACCCAGTACTTC,CSARVTSGKTQYF
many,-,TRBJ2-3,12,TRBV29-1,TGCAGCGTTGGGCTTCAGGGCAGTACGCAGTATTTT,CSVGLQGSTQYF
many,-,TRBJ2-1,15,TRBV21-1,TGTGCCAGCAGCAGGACTAGCGGCTACTACAATGAGCAGTTCTTC,CASSRTSGYYNEQFF
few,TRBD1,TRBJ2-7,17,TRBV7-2,TGTGCCAGCAGCTTAGTAGCGGAGGGACAGGGCCCCTACGAGCAGTACTTC,CASSLVAEGQGPYEQYF
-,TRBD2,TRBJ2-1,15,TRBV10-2,TGCGCCAGCAGCACCAGCGGGGCCTCCTACAATGAGCAGTTCTTC,CASSTSGASYNEQFF
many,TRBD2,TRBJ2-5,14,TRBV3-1,TGTGCCAGCAGCCTAAGCGGGAGAGCGGAGACCCAGTACTTC,CASSLSGRAETQYF
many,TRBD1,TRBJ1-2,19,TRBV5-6,TGTGCCAGCAGCTTGGGGTCAGCAGGACAGGGGGCATCTTGGTATGGCTACACCTTC,CASSLGSAGQGASWYGYTF
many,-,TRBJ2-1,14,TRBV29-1,TGCAGCGTTAGATCAGGGAACCCCTACAATGAGCAGTTCTTC,CSVRSGNPYNEQFF
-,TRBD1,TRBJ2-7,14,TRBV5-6,TGTGCCAGCAGCTCACAGGGGGAGACCTACGAGCAGTACTTC,CASSSQGETYEQYF
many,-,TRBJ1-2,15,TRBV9,TGTGCCAGCAGCGCCGCCACAGGTTGGGGGTATGGCTACACCTTC,CASSAATGWGYGYTF
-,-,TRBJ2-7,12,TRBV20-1,TGCAGTGCTAGGAAGTTACACAACGAGCAGTACTTC,CSARKLHNEQYF
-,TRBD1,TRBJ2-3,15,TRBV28,TGTGCCAGCAGACCACAGGGGGCACCCACAGATACGCAGTATTTT,CASRPQGAPTDTQYF
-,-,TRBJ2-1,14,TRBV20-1,TGCAGTGTGAGCCGGGGGAGACACTACAATGAGCAGTTCTTC,CSVSRGRHYNEQFF
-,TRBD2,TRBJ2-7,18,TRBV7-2,TGTGCCAGCAGCTTAGGCTGGACTAGCGGGAGGGCCCAAGACGAGCAGTACTTC,CASSLGWTSGRAQDEQYF